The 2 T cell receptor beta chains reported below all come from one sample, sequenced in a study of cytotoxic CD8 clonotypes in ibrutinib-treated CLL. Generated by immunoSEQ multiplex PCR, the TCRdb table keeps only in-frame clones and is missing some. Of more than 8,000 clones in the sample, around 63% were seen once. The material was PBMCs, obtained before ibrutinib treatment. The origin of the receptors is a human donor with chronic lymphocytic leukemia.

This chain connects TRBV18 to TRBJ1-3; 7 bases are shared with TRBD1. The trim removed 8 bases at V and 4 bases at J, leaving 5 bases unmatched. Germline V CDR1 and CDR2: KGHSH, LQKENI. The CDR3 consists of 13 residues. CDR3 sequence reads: CASKTGSGNTIYF. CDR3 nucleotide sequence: TGTGCCAGCAAGACAGGGTCAGGAAACACCATATATTTT.

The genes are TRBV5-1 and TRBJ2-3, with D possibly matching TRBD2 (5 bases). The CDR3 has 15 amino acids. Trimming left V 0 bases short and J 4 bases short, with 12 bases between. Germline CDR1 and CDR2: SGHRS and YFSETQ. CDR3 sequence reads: CASSLEVGSSDTQYF. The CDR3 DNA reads TGCGCCAGCAGCTTGGAAGTTGGGAGCTCAGATACGCAGTATTTT.